These T cell receptor beta chains were read from a single sample in a study of T cell clones after liver transplantation. Libraries were prepared by immunoSEQ multiplex PCR; TCRdb keeps only in-frame clonotypes and omits some of them. The repertoire consists of roughly 60,000 clones, with 70% occurring once and the leading ten covering roughly 2.8%. Sequenced here: CD4+ T cells from blood, sampled at the approximately 15-month timepoint. The receptor source for this set is a human patient who received a liver transplant. Some T cells may have come from the graft donor. CDR3s include the opening cysteine and the closing phenylalanine or tryptophan. The D gene is left open where the match is weak. A clone size is listed for some rows: how often the clone was seen (once, few, many), or a class if it is expanded.

clone_size	d_call	cdr3_length	v_call	j_call	cdr3_aa	cdr3_nt
.	TRBD1	15	TRBV5-6	TRBJ1-4	CASSFFGQGGEKLFF	TGTGCCAGCAGCTTTTTCGGACAGGGAGGAGAAAAACTGTTTTTT
.	TRBD1	16	TRBV5-6	TRBJ1-4	CASSFGQGGIGEKLFF	TGTGCCAGCAGCTTTGGACAGGGGGGAATCGGGGAAAAACTGTTTTTT
.	TRBD1	13	TRBV6-6	TRBJ2-7	CASRGTGPYEQYF	TGTGCCAGCAGGGGGACAGGGCCCTACGAGCAGTACTTC
once	.	14	TRBV7-9	TRBJ2-2	CASSLWAGAGELFF	TGTGCCAGCAGCCTATGGGCAGGGGCCGGGGAGCTGTTTTTT
.	TRBD2	16	TRBV28	TRBJ2-7	CASSLGLAGGEAEQYF	TGTGCCAGCAGTTTGGGACTAGCGGGGGGGGAGGCCGAGCAGTACTTC
.	.	17	TRBV19	TRBJ1-5	CASSIKGRGGGNQPQHF	TGTGCCAGTAGTATAAAAGGCAGGGGTGGTGGCAATCAGCCCCAGCATTTT
.	.	15	TRBV6-1	TRBJ2-5	CASSRQWVSGETQYF	TGTGCCAGCAGCCGACAGTGGGTCTCCGGTGAGACCCAGTACTTC
.	.	11	TRBV2	TRBJ2-1	CASSTLREQFF	TGTGCCAGCAGTACCCTGCGGGAGCAGTTCTTC
.	.	15	TRBV5-8	TRBJ2-3	CASTRVGSGRDTQYF	TGTGCCAGCACCAGAGTGGGATCCGGTAGAGATACGCAGTATTTT
.	.	15	TRBV19	TRBJ1-5	CASNHPGGNNQPQHF	TGTGCCAGTAATCACCCGGGGGGCAACAATCAGCCCCAGCATTTT
.	.	11	TRBV19	TRBJ1-2	CASSTGYGYTF	TGTGCCAGTAGTACAGGCTATGGCTACACCTTC
.	.	14	TRBV7-2	TRBJ2-1	CASSLASGVWEQFF	TGTGCCAGCAGCTTAGCTAGTGGGGTTTGGGAGCAGTTCTTC
.	TRBD1	15	TRBV5-1	TRBJ1-1	CASSLAGQEETEAFF	TGCGCCAGCAGCCTAGCCGGACAGGAAGAGACTGAAGCTTTCTTT